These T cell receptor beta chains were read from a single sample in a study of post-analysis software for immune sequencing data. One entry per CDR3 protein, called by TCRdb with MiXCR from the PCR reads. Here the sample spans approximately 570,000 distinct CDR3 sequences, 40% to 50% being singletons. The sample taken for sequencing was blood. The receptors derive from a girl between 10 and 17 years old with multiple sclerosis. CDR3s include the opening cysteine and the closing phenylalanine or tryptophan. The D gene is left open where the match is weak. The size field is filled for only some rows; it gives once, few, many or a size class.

cdr3_aa: CATSKANVLTF
cdr3_nt: TGTGCCACGTCAAAAGCCAACGTCCTGACTTTC
j_call: TRBJ2-6
v_call: TRBV6-6
d_call: -
clone_size: -

cdr3_aa: CASSQLGGEGYTF
cdr3_nt: TGTGCCAGCAGCCAACTCGGAGGGGAGGGCTACACCTTC
j_call: TRBJ1-2
v_call: TRBV3-1
d_call: -
clone_size: -

cdr3_aa: CAIRGTSGRDLYNEQFF
cdr3_nt: TGTGCCATCAGGGGGACTAGCGGGAGGGATTTATACAATGAGCAGTTCTTC
j_call: TRBJ2-1
v_call: TRBV10-3
d_call: TRBD2
clone_size: -

cdr3_aa: CASSESPGTQQFF
cdr3_nt: TGTGCCAGCAGTGAAAGTCCCGGGACACAGCAGTTCTTC
j_call: TRBJ2-1
v_call: TRBV6-4
d_call: -
clone_size: -

cdr3_aa: CAISGGGPHNQPQHF
cdr3_nt: TGTGCCATCAGTGGGGGGGGACCACACAATCAGCCCCAGCATTTT
j_call: TRBJ1-5
v_call: TRBV10-3
d_call: -
clone_size: -

cdr3_aa: CASSQGMTYEQYF
cdr3_nt: TGTGCCAGCAGCCAGGGCATGACCTACGAGCAGTACTTC
j_call: TRBJ2-7
v_call: TRBV3-1
d_call: -
clone_size: -

cdr3_aa: CAIRDSLEETQYF
cdr3_nt: TGTGCCATCAGGGACAGTTTAGAAGAGACCCAGTACTTC
j_call: TRBJ2-5
v_call: TRBV10-3
d_call: -
clone_size: -

cdr3_aa: CATSDPPGQGAEDTQYF
cdr3_nt: TGTGCCACCAGTGATCCTCCGGGACAGGGGGCTGAAGATACGCAGTATTTT
j_call: TRBJ2-3
v_call: TRBV24-1
d_call: TRBD1
clone_size: -

cdr3_aa: CASTTPRAYEQYF
cdr3_nt: TGTGCCAGCACGACTCCCCGGGCCTACGAGCAGTACTTC
j_call: TRBJ2-7
v_call: TRBV6-2/TRBV6-3
d_call: -
clone_size: -

cdr3_aa: CASSLTSGGIDEQYF
cdr3_nt: TGTGCCAGCAGCCTCACTAGCGGGGGGATCGATGAGCAGTACTTC
j_call: TRBJ2-7
v_call: TRBV12-3/TRBV12-4
d_call: TRBD2
clone_size: -

cdr3_aa: CASSPTGTGVPYEQYF
cdr3_nt: TGTGCCAGCAGCCCGACCGGGACAGGGGTTCCCTACGAGCAGTACTTC
j_call: TRBJ2-7
v_call: TRBV5-6
d_call: TRBD1
clone_size: -

cdr3_aa: CASSQDGASGGRHTQYF
cdr3_nt: TGTGCCAGCAGCCAAGATGGGGCTAGCGGGGGGAGACATACGCAGTATTTT
j_call: TRBJ2-3
v_call: TRBV4-2
d_call: TRBD2
clone_size: -

cdr3_aa: CASTDRGDWYGYTF
cdr3_nt: TGTGCCAGCACAGACCGAGGAGATTGGTATGGCTACACCTTC
j_call: TRBJ1-2
v_call: TRBV6-1
d_call: -
clone_size: -

cdr3_aa: CASSLGHQETQYF
cdr3_nt: TGTGCCAGCAGTTTAGGACACCAAGAGACCCAGTACTTC
j_call: TRBJ2-5
v_call: TRBV12-3/TRBV12-4
d_call: -
clone_size: many

cdr3_aa: CSSPGLAYHNEQFF
cdr3_nt: TGCAGCTCGCCGGGACTAGCGTACCACAATGAGCAGTTCTTC
j_call: TRBJ2-1
v_call: TRBV20-1
d_call: TRBD2
clone_size: -

cdr3_aa: CASSTGGGSTTDTQYF
cdr3_nt: TGCGCCAGCAGCACGGGGGGCGGTTCTACCACAGATACGCAGTATTTT
j_call: TRBJ2-3
v_call: TRBV5-1
d_call: -
clone_size: -